Only a few counts were recorded for the clone carrying this TCR beta chain. Time point defined: baseline, week 1 (first vaccination visit). Treatment reported: pre-vaccination baseline after standard-of-care therapy. Astrocytomas found in donors were new, WHO grade 3 or 4, IDH1-mutant and ATRX-lost. This sample was included in a study of a mutant IDH1 vaccine in newly diagnosed glioma. Study context: Mean patient age was around 40 years; about 62% were male and approximately 40% female.

CDR3 length: 15 residues. CDR1 and CDR2 from the germline V gene are SGHTA and FQGNSA. V dropped 0 bases and J dropped 5 bases, with 11 bases sitting between them. This table comes from immunoSEQ multiplex PCR, and its TCRdb copy is limited to in-frame clones, with some not included. Of about 92,000 clones detected, 83% appear once; the ten largest clones hold 7.4%. The chain combines TRBV7-2 with TRBJ1-5; possible D gene TRBD1, 5 bases. The specimen was PBMCs, collected from a glioma patient treated with radiotherapy, temozolomide or both. The clonotype was recovered from a woman aged 45-59 years with glioma. CDR3 DNA: TGTGCCAGCAGCTTAGCAGGCAGGGAGCATCAGCCCCAGCATTTT. Its translation is CASSLAGREHQPQHF.